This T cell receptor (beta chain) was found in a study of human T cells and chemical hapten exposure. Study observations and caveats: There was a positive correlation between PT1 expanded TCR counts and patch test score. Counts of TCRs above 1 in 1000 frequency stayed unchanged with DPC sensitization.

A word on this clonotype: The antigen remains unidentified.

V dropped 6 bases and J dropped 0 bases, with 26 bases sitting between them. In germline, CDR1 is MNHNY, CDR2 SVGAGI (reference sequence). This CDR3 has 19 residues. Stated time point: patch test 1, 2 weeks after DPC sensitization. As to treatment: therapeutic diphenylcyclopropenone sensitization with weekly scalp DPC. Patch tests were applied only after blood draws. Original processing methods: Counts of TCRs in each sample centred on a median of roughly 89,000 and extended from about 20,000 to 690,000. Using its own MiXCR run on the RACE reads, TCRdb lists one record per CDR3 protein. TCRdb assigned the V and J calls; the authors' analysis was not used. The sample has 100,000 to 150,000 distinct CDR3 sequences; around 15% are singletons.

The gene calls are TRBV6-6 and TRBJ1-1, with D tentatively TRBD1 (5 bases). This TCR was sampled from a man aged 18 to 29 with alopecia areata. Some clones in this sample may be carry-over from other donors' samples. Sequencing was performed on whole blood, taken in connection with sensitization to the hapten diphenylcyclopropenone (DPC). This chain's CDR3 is CASSPRGGSPQTMNTEAFF. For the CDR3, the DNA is TGTGCCAGCAGCCCCCGGGGGGGTTCCCCCCAGACGATGAACACTGAAGCTTTCTTT.